The 25 T cell receptor beta chains presented below share a single source sample, sequenced in a study of CD8 T cells in ankylosing spondylitis. MiXCR was run by TCRdb on the 5' RACE reads, yielding one entry per CDR3 protein. This table has roughly 260,000 distinct CDR3 sequences, 20% appearing once. Sequenced sample: blood, either unsorted or a sorted T cell fraction (not recorded which). These receptors were collected from a male donor with ankylosing spondylitis or in good health (not recorded which).

This clonotype turned up a few times. This chain joins TRBV5-1 and TRBJ2-3; 9 bases fit TRBD1. V shed 0 bases and J 2 bases; nucleotides not matched to a gene: 4. This CDR3 comprises 16 residues. Germline CDR1 SGHRS, CDR2 YFSETQ. The DNA of the CDR3 is TGCGCCAGCAGCTTGGGGGACAGGGACCCCACAGATACGCAGTATTTT. Its protein is CASSLGDRDPTDTQYF.

This clonotype showed up just a few times. This chain connects TRBV20-1 to TRBJ2-5; D is perhaps TRBD2 (7 bases). CDR3 length: 14 amino acids. Germline CDR1 is DFQATT and CDR2 is SNEGSKA (reference sequence). Deletions cut 4 bases from V and 2 bases from J, with 14 bases between. The DNA of the CDR3 is TGCAGTGCTAATCGGGGGGCGGTACAAGAGACCCAGTACTTC. The encoded protein is CSANRGAVQETQYF.

The V and J genes are TRBV24-1 and TRBJ1-2; 7 nucleotides match TRBD1. The germline CDR1 and CDR2 sequences are KGHDR and SFDVKD. The CDR3 length is 13 residues. J was trimmed by 8 bases and V by 2 bases; bases with no gene match: 4. DNA for the CDR3: TGTGCCACCAGTGATTACAGGGGAGGCGGCTACACCTTC. It encodes CATSDYRGGGYTF.

The V gene is TRBV12-3 or TRBV12-4, the J gene TRBJ2-2, with 9 bases aligning to TRBD1. CDR3 size: 16 residues. Germline trimming cut 4 bases from V and 5 bases from J; bases unmatched to any gene: 8. The CDR3 sequence is CASSWGQGQKTGELFF. The CDR3 region has the DNA TGTGCCAGCAGTTGGGGACAGGGCCAAAAGACCGGGGAGCTGTTTTTT.

The V gene is TRBV19, the J gene TRBJ2-3; D not resolved. CDR1 and CDR2 (germline): LNHDA, SQIVND (reference sequence). The CDR3 loop spans 15 amino acids. The V and J ends lost 9 bases and 2 bases respectively, with 18 bases between them. The CDR3 loop is CASSPSTPYTDTQYF. The CDR3 coding sequence is TGTGCCAGCTCGCCCAGCACCCCCTACACAGATACGCAGTATTTT.

V gene TRBV20-1 combines with J gene TRBJ1-4; D gene uncertain. Germline V lookup: CDR1 DFQATT, CDR2 SNEGSKA (reference sequence). The V end was cut by 0 bases, the J end by 2 bases, with 16 bases between. The CDR3 has 17 residues. This CDR3 reads CSARDSGRRATNEKLFF. DNA of the CDR3: TGCAGTGCTAGAGATTCCGGCAGGAGGGCGACTAATGAAAAACTGTTTTTT.

The CDR3 spells CATSRGQNQETQYF. As DNA, the CDR3 is TGTGCCACCAGCAGAGGACAGAACCAAGAGACCCAGTACTTC. The chain recombines TRBV15 with TRBJ2-5, with D tentatively TRBD1 (5 bases). Deletions cut 1 base from V and 0 bases from J, with 6 bases between. The CDR3 has 14 residues. Germline V gives CDR1 LNHNV, CDR2 YYDKDF (reference sequence).

The table lists this clonotype with a few counts. V gene TRBV5-1 combines with J gene TRBJ2-3, with D unresolved. V lost 3 bases to trimming and J lost 4 bases, with 12 bases between them. CDR3 size: 14 residues. CDR1 SGHRS and CDR2 YFSETQ come from the germline V gene. In DNA form, the CDR3 reads TGCGCCAGCAGCTATGGATCCATTCCAGATACGCAGTATTTT. It is translated as CASSYGSIPDTQYF. The complete variable domain, with remaining parts taken from reference TRBV5-1 and TRBJ2-3, reads KAGVTQTPRYLIKTRGQQVTLSCSPISGHRSVSWYQQTPGQGLQFLFEYFSETQRNKGNFPGRFSGRQFSNSRSEMNVSTLELGDSALYLCASSYGSIPDTQYFGPGTRLTVL.

This clonotype was counted between two and nine times. The chain employs TRBV27 and TRBJ1-4, with D possibly matching TRBD1 (5 bases). Germline V gene sequence: CDR1 MNHEY, CDR2 SMNVEV (reference sequence). V lost 0 bases and J 8 bases, leaving 10 bases between the germline ends. The CDR3 length is 14 residues. The CDR3 sequence: CASSLSGAWEKLFF. The CDR3 nucleotides are TGTGCCAGCAGTTTATCAGGGGCGTGGGAAAAACTGTTTTTT.

V gene TRBV4-2 combines with J gene TRBJ2-5; TRBD2 aligns across 7 bases. The CDR3 covers 17 residues. Germline CDR1 and CDR2: LGHNA and YNFKEQ. Losses at the gene ends were 2 bases for V and 4 bases for J; bases not matched to a gene: 13. CDR3 coding DNA: TGTGCCAGCAGCCAACCCGGCGTGGGGAGCGGGGCAGAGACCCAGTACTTC. Encoded protein: CASSQPGVGSGAETQYF.

The chain is built from TRBV10-2 and TRBJ1-2; D not certain. Trimming shortened V by 3 bases and J by 1 base, and 18 bases separated the two germline ends. The CDR3 has 17 amino acids. Germline V gene data show CDR1 as WSHSY and CDR2 as SAAADI. CDR3 coding DNA: TGCGCCAGCAGTGACAGGCAGCTCTCGGCAGTTAACTATGGCTACACCTTC. It codes for CASSDRQLSAVNYGYTF.

The chain uses TRBV20-1 and TRBJ1-1; a possible D gene is TRBD1 (6 bases). This CDR3 is 15 amino acids long. Trimming took off 6 bases at V and 2 bases at J, with 19 bases between the two ends. Germline CDR1 and CDR2: DFQATT and SNEGSKA (reference sequence). CDR3 coding DNA: TGCAGTGCCTCGGGGACACAGGGTGTAAACACTGAAGCTTTCTTT. It encodes CSASGTQGVNTEAFF.

The chain links TRBV20-1 to TRBJ2-3; 10 bases align to TRBD2. Trimming took 7 bases from V and 2 from J; bases not matched to a gene: 12. This CDR3 is 16 amino acids long. Germline loops: CDR1 DFQATT, CDR2 SNEGSKA (reference sequence). Here the CDR3 DNA reads TGCAGTGAGGACACCGGAGGGACTAGCGTCACAGATACGCAGTATTTT. This sequence encodes CSEDTGGTSVTDTQYF.

This clonotype was seen many times. The chain is built from TRBV20-1 and TRBJ2-2; 7 nucleotides agree with TRBD2. Germline V gives CDR1 DFQATT, CDR2 SNEGSKA (reference sequence). The CDR3 spans 13 residues. This chain's CDR3 is CSVRLAGTGELFF. In DNA, the CDR3 is TGCAGCGTTCGACTAGCCGGGACCGGGGAGCTGTTTTTT.

This clonotype was found a few times. The chain uses TRBV7-2 and TRBJ1-1, with TRBD1 matching over 7 bases. Germline loops: CDR1 SGHTA, CDR2 FQGNSA. V lost 5 bases, J lost 5 bases, and 5 bases stayed unmatched. The CDR3 covers 13 residues. In DNA, the CDR3 is TGTGCCAGCAGCCCGGGACAGAGTACTGAAGCTTTCTTT. Amino acid sequence: CASSPGQSTEAFF.

The rearrangement uses TRBV18 and TRBJ1-4, with D perhaps matching TRBD1 (5 bases). Looked up from germline, CDR1 is KGHSH and CDR2 is LQKENI. The CDR3 length is 14 residues. V shed 4 bases and J shed 5 bases, with 11 bases lying between them. The CDR3 DNA is TGTGCCAGCTCACAAGGGACGGTGAATGAAAAACTGTTTTTT. Translating gives CASSQGTVNEKLFF. Looking up the rest from reference TRBV18 and TRBJ1-4 gives the full variable domain: NAGVMQNPRHLVRRRGQEARLRCSPMKGHSHVYWYRQLPEEGLKFMVYLQKENIIDESGMPKERFSAEFPKEGPSILRIQQVVRGDSAAYFCASSQGTVNEKLFFGSGTQLSVL.

This clonotype was recorded a few times. This chain uses TRBV25-1 with TRBJ1-6, with 7 bases lining up with TRBD1. The CDR3 runs to 14 residues. Unmatched junction bases numbered 6, after V lost 7 bases and J lost 6 bases. Germline CDR1 MGHDK, CDR2 SYGVNS. The CDR3 coding sequence is TGTGCCAGCACCCCCGGGACAGTTAATTCACCCCTCCACTTT. As protein: CASTPGTVNSPLHF.

This clonotype was counted a few times. The J gene is TRBJ2-5, the V gene TRBV12-3 or TRBV12-4; tentatively, D is TRBD2 (6 bases). CDR3 length: 13 residues. Deletions cut 5 bases from V and 4 bases from J, with 11 bases between. The CDR3 DNA reads as TGTGCCAGCAGTAGGGCCGGGGGAGAGACCCAGTACTTC. It is translated as CASSRAGGETQYF.

This clonotype has only a few counts. This chain joins TRBV27 and TRBJ2-5; unclear D gene. The germline gives CDR1 MNHEY, CDR2 SMNVEV (reference sequence). The CDR3 sequence is 13 residues long. Trimming left V 0 bases short and J 6 bases short, with 8 bases between. Written as DNA, the CDR3 is TGTGCCAGCAGTTTATCCCTAGGTCAGACCCAGTACTTC. Residues: CASSLSLGQTQYF.

This chain connects TRBV28 to TRBJ1-2, with D uncertain. Germline-derived CDR1 and CDR2 are MDHEN and SYDVKM. The CDR3 extends over 14 amino acids. V was cut by 3 bases and J by 4 bases, with 12 bases left in between. The CDR3 coding sequence is TGTGCCAGCAGTTTCAATGGGCCAATCTATGGCTACACCTTC. It yields the protein CASSFNGPIYGYTF.

V and J are TRBV12-3 or TRBV12-4 and TRBJ1-5, with TRBD1 matching over 8 bases. The CDR3 is 14 residues long. Trimming cost V 6 bases and J 1 base; bases outside gene matches: 2. The CDR3 here is CASSRDRSNQPQHF. CDR3 sequence (DNA): TGTGCCAGCAGCCGGGACAGGAGCAATCAGCCCCAGCATTTT.

This clonotype was detected only a few times. This chain connects TRBV15 to TRBJ2-3; 9 nucleotides line up with TRBD1. J lost 1 base, V lost 1 base, and 12 bases had no gene match. Germline V gene lookup returns CDR1 LNHNV and CDR2 YYDKDF (reference sequence). The CDR3 consists of 19 residues. CDR3: CATSRVPRRQGGRTDTQYF. As DNA, the CDR3 is TGTGCCACCAGCAGAGTTCCCCGACGACAGGGGGGGCGCACAGATACGCAGTATTTT.

This clonotype was recorded a few times. J is TRBJ2-6 and V is TRBV4-2, with 13 positions matching TRBD2. The V gene end was trimmed by 0 bases and the J gene end by 4 bases; junction bases not matched to a gene: 6. CDR3 length equals 19 residues. Germline-derived CDR1 and CDR2 are LGHNA and YNFKEQ. DNA for the CDR3: TGTGCCAGCAGCCAAGAACAACTAGCGGGGGGGTTGGGGGCCAACGTCCTGACTTTC. It codes for CASSQEQLAGGLGANVLTF.

In this sample, this clonotype turned up a few times. The rearrangement joins TRBV12-3 or TRBV12-4 to TRBJ2-3, with a weak D call TRBD2 (5 bases). This CDR3 comprises 13 residues. The V end was cut by 4 bases, the J end by 1 base, with 6 bases between. The CDR3 is CASSYSGTDTQYF. The CDR3 DNA sequence: TGTGCCAGCAGTTATAGCGGCACAGATACGCAGTATTTT.

A note on this clonotype: At one end the junction does not follow the germline gene, possibly because of a read error. CDR3 amino acids: CATSLDHSGSNYGYTF. The CDR3 DNA follows: TGTGCCACCAGCTTAGACCATTCGGGATCTAACTATGGCTACACCTTC. This chain uses TRBV7-2 with TRBJ1-2; D is undetermined. This CDR3 contains 16 residues. CDR1 is SGHTA, CDR2 FQGNSA, per germline.